Below, 2 T cell receptor beta chains from the same sample are listed, as sequenced in a study of response to subunit inactivated influenza vaccine. TCRdb re-derived calls from the RT-PCR reads in MiXCR, one entry per CDR3 protein. The sample holds under 800,000 distinct CDR3 sequences, about 15% seen once. The sample was PBMCs from blood, taken around two weeks before vaccination. The source of these receptors is a man in his fifties or sixties who received an inactivated influenza vaccine.

The sample holds a few counts of this clonotype. The chain couples TRBV20-1 to TRBJ2-5, with unresolved D. The CDR3 runs to 11 residues. Deletions cut 3 bases from V and 8 bases from J, with 10 bases between. CDR1 and CDR2 (germline): DFQATT, SNEGSKA (reference sequence). The CDR3 loop reads CSASHLTTQYF. The CDR3 DNA reads TGCAGTGCTAGTCATCTTACCACCCAGTACTTC.

The chain joins TRBV7-9 to TRBJ1-1; D is unresolved. There are 13 residues in the CDR3. The germline V gene encodes CDR1 SEHNR and CDR2 FQNEAQ (reference sequence). V lost 6 bases and J 9 bases, leaving 17 bases between the germline ends. The CDR3 nucleotides are TGTGCCAGCAGTCCCGCGGGGAGGTTAAAAGCTTTCTTT. Protein sequence: CASSPAGRLKAFF.